The T cell receptor beta chain under discussion was sequenced for a study of blood T cell repertoires in COVID-19. Study information: Specimens from acute and convalescent COVID-19 originated in the United States, Italy and Spain. In each case, the material was cDNA or gDNA derived from T cells, B-cell-depleted T cells, or PBMCs.

The CDR3 runs to 12 residues. Germline loops: CDR1 KGHDR, CDR2 SFDVKD. V lost 11 bases, J lost 3 bases, and 9 bases lay in between. Original handling: Estimation of nucleated cell counts relied on the amplification of reference gene primers. The table came from immunoSEQ multiplex PCR; TCRdb's copy has only in-frame clones and leaves some out. That table is the source of V, J and clone size, and D and trimming were worked out from the DNA. There are some 100,000 clones in the sample; 80% occur only once, and around 29% lies in the top ten. The chain recombines TRBV24-1 with TRBJ2-2; no firm D call. Input material: peripheral blood. The TCR sequence derives from a man between 65 and 80 years old with active or convalescent COVID-19. CDR3 coding DNA: TGTGCCATCAGGAGAGACACCGGGGAGCTGTTTTTT. This encodes CAIRRDTGELFF.